This TCR beta chain was sequenced during a study of OX40 agonist ivuxolimab in advanced cancers. Across the whole study: Patients with prior anti-PD-1, anti-PD-L1 or anti-CTLA-4 therapy were eligible; roughly 41% had some. Three partial responders included one hepatocellular carcinoma patient and two cutaneous melanoma patients.

Concerning this clone itself: Its target is not known.

Clones were read by immunoSEQ multiplex PCR, and TCRdb kept only the in-frame ones, dropping some. The sample holds 65,000 to 85,000 clones, about nine tenths seen once. General observations from the study: Also present in some nonresponders was a low level of normalized T-cell clonal expansion.

CDR1 is MNHNY and CDR2 is SVGAGI in the germline V gene (reference sequence). CDR3 length: 14 residues. Trimming removed 5 bases from V and 7 bases from J; junction bases left unmatched: 10. The study sampled blood at baseline, cycle 4 day 1, and cycle 7 day 1. Sequencing was performed on CD4+ or CD8+ T cells sorted from blood, taken in a trial of the OX40 agonist ivuxolimab. The sequence was collected from an adult with an advanced solid tumor such as melanoma, head and neck, liver or kidney cancer. The chain links TRBV6-6 to TRBJ1-2; 7 bases line up with TRBD1. The CDR3 coding sequence is TGTGCCAGCAGTCCTCGGGACAGCCCGGGTGGCTACACCTTC. It encodes CASSPRDSPGGYTF.